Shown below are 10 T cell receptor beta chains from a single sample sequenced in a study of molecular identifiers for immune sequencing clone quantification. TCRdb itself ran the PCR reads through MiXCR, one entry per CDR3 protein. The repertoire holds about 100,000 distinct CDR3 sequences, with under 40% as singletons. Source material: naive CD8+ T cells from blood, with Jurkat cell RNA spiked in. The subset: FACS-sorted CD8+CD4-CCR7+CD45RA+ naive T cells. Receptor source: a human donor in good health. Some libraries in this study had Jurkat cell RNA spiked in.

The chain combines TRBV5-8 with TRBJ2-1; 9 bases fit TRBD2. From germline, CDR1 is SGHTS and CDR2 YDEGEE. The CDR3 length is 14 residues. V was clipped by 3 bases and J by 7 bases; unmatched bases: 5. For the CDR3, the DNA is TGTGCCAGCAGCTGGGGACTAGCCCTTAATGAGCAGTTCTTC. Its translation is CASSWGLALNEQFF.

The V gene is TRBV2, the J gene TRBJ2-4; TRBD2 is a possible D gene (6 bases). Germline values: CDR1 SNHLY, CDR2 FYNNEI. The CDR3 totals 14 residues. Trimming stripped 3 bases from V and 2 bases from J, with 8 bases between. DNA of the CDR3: TGTGCCAGCAGTGACAGCGGGTCCAAAAACATTCAGTACTTC. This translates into CASSDSGSKNIQYF.

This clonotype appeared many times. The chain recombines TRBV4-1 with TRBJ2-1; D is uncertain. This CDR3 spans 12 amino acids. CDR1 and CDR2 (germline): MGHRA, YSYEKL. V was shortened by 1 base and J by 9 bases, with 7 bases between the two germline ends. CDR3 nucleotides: TGCGCCAGCAGCCAAGGTTCCGGTGAGCAGTTCTTC. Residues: CASSQGSGEQFF.

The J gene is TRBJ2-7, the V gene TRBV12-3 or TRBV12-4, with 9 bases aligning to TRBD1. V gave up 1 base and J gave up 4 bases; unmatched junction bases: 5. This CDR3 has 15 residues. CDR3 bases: TGTGCCAGCAGTTTAGAAGACAGGGGGTTGTACGAGCAGTACTTC. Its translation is CASSLEDRGLYEQYF.

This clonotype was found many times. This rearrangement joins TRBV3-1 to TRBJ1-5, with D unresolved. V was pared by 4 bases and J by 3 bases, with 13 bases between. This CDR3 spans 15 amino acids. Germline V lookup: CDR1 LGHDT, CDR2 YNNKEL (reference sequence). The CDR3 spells CASSPTGSYNQPQHF. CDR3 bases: TGTGCCAGCAGCCCTACGGGCAGCTACAATCAGCCCCAGCATTTT. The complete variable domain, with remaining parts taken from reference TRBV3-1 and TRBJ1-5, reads DTAVSQTPKYLVTQMGNDKSIKCEQNLGHDTMYWYKQDSKKFLKIMFSYNNKELIINETVPNRFSPKSPDKAHLNLHINSLELGDSAVYFCASSPTGSYNQPQHFGDGTRLSIL.

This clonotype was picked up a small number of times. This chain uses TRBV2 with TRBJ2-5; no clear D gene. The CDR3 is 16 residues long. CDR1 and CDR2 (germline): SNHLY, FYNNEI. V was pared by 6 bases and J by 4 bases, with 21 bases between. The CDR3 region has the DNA TGTGCCAGCAGGCCTATTTTGGGTCTCGGACGAGAGACCCAGTACTTC. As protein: CASRPILGLGRETQYF.

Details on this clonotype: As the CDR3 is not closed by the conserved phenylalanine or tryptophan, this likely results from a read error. CDR3 loop: CASSPYRMNTEAFL. The CDR3 DNA reads as TGTGCCAGCAGCCCTTACAGGATGAACACTGAAGCTTTCCTT. The gene calls are TRBV11-2 and TRBJ1-1, with D maybe TRBD1 (5 bases). V lost 5 bases and J 0 bases, leaving 10 bases between the germline ends. CDR1 is SGHAT, CDR2 FQNNGV, per germline. The CDR3 spans 14 residues.

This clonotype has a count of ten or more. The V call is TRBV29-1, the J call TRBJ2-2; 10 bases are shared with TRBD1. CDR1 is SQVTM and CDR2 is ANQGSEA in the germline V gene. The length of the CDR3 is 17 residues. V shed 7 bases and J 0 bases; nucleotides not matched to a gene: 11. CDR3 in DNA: TGCAGCGCCAGCCGGGACAGGGGACTCTCGAACACCGGGGAGCTGTTTTTT. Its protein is CSASRDRGLSNTGELFF.

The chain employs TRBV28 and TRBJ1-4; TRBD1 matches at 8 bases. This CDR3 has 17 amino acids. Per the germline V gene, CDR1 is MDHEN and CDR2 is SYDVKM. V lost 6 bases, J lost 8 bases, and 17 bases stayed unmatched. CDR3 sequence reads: CASRFRTGLLRSEKLFF. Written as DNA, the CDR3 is TGTGCCAGCAGATTCAGGACAGGGCTACTCAGAAGCGAAAAACTGTTTTTT.

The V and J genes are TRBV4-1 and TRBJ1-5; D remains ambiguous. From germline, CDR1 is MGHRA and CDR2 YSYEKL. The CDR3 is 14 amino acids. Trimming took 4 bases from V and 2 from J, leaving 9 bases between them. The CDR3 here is CASSLYQGNQPQHF. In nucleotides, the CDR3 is TGCGCCAGCAGCCTCTATCAAGGCAATCAGCCCCAGCATTTT.